The T cell receptor beta chain under discussion was sequenced for a study of shared clonotypes between healthy human individuals. On the study more broadly: The donors, two women and a few men, were aged 18 to 49.

The CDR3 is made up of 13 amino acids. With 3 bases removed from V and 0 bases from J, the gap between germline ends came to 5 bases. Germline V gene sequence: CDR1 LNHDA, CDR2 SQIVND (reference sequence). Using immunoSEQ multiplex PCR, the repertoire was profiled, and TCRdb retains in-frame clones only, with some absent. Of 490,000 or so clones detected, 79% appear once; the ten largest clones hold roughly 12%. This chain joins TRBV19 and TRBJ2-5; D gene unclear. Sequencing was done on a sample of PBMCs. The clonotype comes from a woman aged 40 to 50 in good health. Some clones in this sample may be carry-over from other donors' samples. The CDR3 spells CASSIDHQETQYF. CDR3 in DNA: TGTGCCAGTAGTATTGACCACCAAGAGACCCAGTACTTC.